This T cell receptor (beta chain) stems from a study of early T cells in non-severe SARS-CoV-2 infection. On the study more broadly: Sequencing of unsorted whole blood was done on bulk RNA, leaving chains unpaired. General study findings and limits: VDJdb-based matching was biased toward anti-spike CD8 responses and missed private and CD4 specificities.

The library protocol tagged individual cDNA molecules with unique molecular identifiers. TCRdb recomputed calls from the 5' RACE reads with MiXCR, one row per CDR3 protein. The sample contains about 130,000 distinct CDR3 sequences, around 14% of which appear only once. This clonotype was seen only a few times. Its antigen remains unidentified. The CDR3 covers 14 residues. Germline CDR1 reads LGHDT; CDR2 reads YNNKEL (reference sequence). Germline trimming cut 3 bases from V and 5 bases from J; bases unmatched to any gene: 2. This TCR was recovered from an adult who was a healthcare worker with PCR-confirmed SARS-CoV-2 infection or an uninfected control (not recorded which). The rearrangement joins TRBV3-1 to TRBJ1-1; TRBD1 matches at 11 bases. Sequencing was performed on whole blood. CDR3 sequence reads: CASSHRDRGTEAFF. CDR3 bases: TGTGCCAGCAGCCACCGGGACAGGGGGACTGAAGCTTTCTTT.